Each of the 27 T cell receptor beta chains below was sequenced from the same sample in a study of blood T cells in healthy people across ages. Sample-barcoded 5' priming and a J-beta primer mix drove a second PCR of roughly 6 to 12 cycles. TCRdb analysed the 5' RACE reads with MiXCR anew, one entry per CDR3 protein. Of about 1.6 million distinct CDR3 sequences listed, 34% are singletons. Sequencing was performed on blood. All receptors come from a woman in her 30s in good health.

Concerning this clonotype itself: A single base separates this from a much larger clone, so it may be a read error. The rearrangement joins TRBV15 to TRBJ2-1, with 9 bases that match TRBD1. The germline V gene has CDR1 LNHNV and CDR2 YYDKDF (reference sequence). The CDR3 spans 14 residues. After removal of 5 bases from V and 13 bases from J, the junction contained 12 bases not matched to a gene. CDR3 nucleotide sequence: TGTGCCACCAGCTTAACAGGGGGCATGGAGACCCAGTTCTTC. It encodes CATSLTGGMETQFF.

The CDR3 nucleotides read TGTGCCTGGAGTCCATATATAAGCTTGAGTGAGCAGTTCTTC. The encoded protein is CAWSPYISLSEQFF. This chain joins TRBV30 and TRBJ2-1; D not resolved. V lost 2 bases and J lost 9, with 17 bases in between. The CDR3 covers 14 residues. Germline CDR1 and CDR2: GTSNPN and SVGIG (reference sequence).

This clonotype was detected a few times. J is TRBJ2-1 and V is TRBV7-2, with D possibly matching TRBD1 (5 bases). CDR1 and CDR2 (germline): SGHTA, FQGNSA. V lost 5 bases to trimming and J lost 9 bases, with 17 bases between them. The CDR3 length is 14 residues. This CDR3 reads CASSRRQGAGEQFF. In DNA, the CDR3 is TGTGCCAGCAGCCGCCGGCAGGGTGCAGGTGAGCAGTTCTTC. Together with reference TRBV7-2 and TRBJ2-1, the CDR3 gives the full variable domain: GAGVSQSPSNKVTEKGKDVELRCDPISGHTALYWYRQSLGQGLEFLIYFQGNSAPDKSGLPSDRFSAERTGGSVSTLTIQRTQQEDSAVYLCASSRRQGAGEQFFGPGTRLTVL.

This clonotype occurred a few times. This chain uses TRBV27 with TRBJ2-1; weak D call: TRBD1 (6 bases). Per the germline V gene, CDR1 is MNHEY and CDR2 is SMNVEV (reference sequence). The CDR3 covers 14 residues. The ends were cut back, 4 bases at V and 6 bases at J, with 13 bases in the middle. The CDR3 region is CASSSNGQINEQFF. DNA for the CDR3: TGTGCCAGCAGTTCGAACGGACAGATCAATGAGCAGTTCTTC.

This clonotype was picked up many times. The chain is built from TRBV10-3 and TRBJ2-7, with no clear D. Germline CDR1 is ENHRY and CDR2 is SYGVKD. CDR3 length: 12 residues. V gave up 3 bases and J gave up 7 bases, with 10 bases separating them. The CDR3: CAISDMSWEQYF. DNA of the CDR3: TGTGCCATCAGTGATATGTCTTGGGAGCAGTACTTC.

This chain uses TRBV11-1 with TRBJ1-1; maybe TRBD1 (6 bases). Germline assignment: CDR1 SGHAT and CDR2 FQDESV (reference sequence). V was clipped by 5 bases and J by 5 bases, with 15 bases between them. The CDR3 extends over 14 amino acids. Written as DNA, the CDR3 is TGTGCCAGCAGCCTGGGGGACATCGGGACTGAAGCTTTCTTT. Its protein product is CASSLGDIGTEAFF.

This clonotype was counted between two and nine times. V and J are TRBV27 and TRBJ2-7, with D maybe TRBD2 (6 bases). The V and J ends lost 0 bases and 3 bases respectively, with 12 bases between them. The germline CDR1 and CDR2 sequences are MNHEY and SMNVEV (reference sequence). The CDR3 length is 15 residues. Written as DNA, the CDR3 is TGTGCCAGCAGTTTATCGTACGGGAGTGTCTACGAGCAGTACTTC. It translates to CASSLSYGSVYEQYF.

Only a few counts were recorded for this clonotype. J is TRBJ1-1 and V is TRBV4-1, with D uncertain. The germline V and J ends were trimmed by 1 base and 0 bases, with 12 bases remaining between them. Germline-derived CDR1 and CDR2 are MGHRA and YSYEKL. The CDR3 contains 16 residues. This CDR3 reads CASSQGLYGLNTEAFF. CDR3 nucleotide sequence: TGCGCCAGCAGCCAAGGGCTTTACGGGCTGAACACTGAAGCTTTCTTT.

Notes on this clonotype: This may arise from a read error, as a much more abundant clone is one base away. The chain has TRBV28 and TRBJ2-1; the D gene is possibly TRBD2 (5 bases). The CDR3 has 15 residues. Germline V gene lookup returns CDR1 MDHEN and CDR2 SYDVKM. The germline V and J ends were trimmed by 6 bases and 3 bases, with 15 bases remaining between them. Here the CDR3 DNA reads TGTGCCAGCAGGTTACGAGCGGTTAGCTACAATGAGCAGTTCTTC. Residues: CASRLRAVSYNEQFF.

This sequence joins TRBV5-1 and TRBJ1-4; D not certain. Trimming took off 0 bases at V and 8 bases at J, with 11 bases between the two ends. CDR3 size: 14 residues. Germline V gene lookup returns CDR1 SGHRS and CDR2 YFSETQ. In DNA form, the CDR3 reads TGCGCCAGCAGCTTGGGTGGAGTGGTGGAAAAACTGTTTTTT. It is translated as CASSLGGVVEKLFF.

The rearrangement uses TRBV25-1 and TRBJ2-5; D might be TRBD2 (5 bases). Looked up from germline, CDR1 is MGHDK and CDR2 is SYGVNS. Trimming took 2 bases from V and 5 from J, leaving 12 bases between them. CDR3 length: 14 residues. CDR3 nucleotides: TGTGCCAGCAGTGAAATGACTATTCAGGAGACCCAGTACTTC. Amino acid sequence: CASSEMTIQETQYF.

This chain links TRBV27 with TRBJ2-1, with 10 bases aligning to TRBD2. Trimming removed 2 bases from V and 6 bases from J; junction bases left unmatched: 19. The length of the CDR3 is 20 residues. CDR1 is MNHEY and CDR2 is SMNVEV in the germline V gene (reference sequence). CDR3 sequence (DNA): TGTGCCAGCAGTTTACGGTTTCTAGCGGGAGTAGGATGGGCGAGCAATGAGCAGTTCTTC. Encoded protein: CASSLRFLAGVGWASNEQFF.

The rearrangement joins TRBV4-1 to TRBJ1-1; 7 positions match TRBD1. The CDR3 is 13 residues long. V lost 0 bases to trimming and J lost 12 bases; unmatched junction nucleotides: 7. CDR1 and CDR2 (germline): MGHRA, YSYEKL. In nucleotides, the CDR3 is TGCGCCAGCAGCCAAGATGGGACAGACGAAACTTTCTTT. Translating gives CASSQDGTDETFF.

This clonotype was detected a few times. The chain joins TRBV10-3 to TRBJ2-3; TRBD1 is a possible D gene (5 bases). Germline values: CDR1 ENHRY, CDR2 SYGVKD. With 5 bases removed from V and 3 bases from J, the gap between germline ends came to 12 bases. The CDR3 length is 14 residues. In DNA, the CDR3 is TGTGCCATCAGTAACCAGGGTGAAACAGATACGCAGTATTTT. This codes for CAISNQGETDTQYF.

This clonotype occurred a few times. The chain carries TRBV20-1 and TRBJ2-1; D is perhaps TRBD2 (6 bases). Germline CDR1 DFQATT, CDR2 SNEGSKA (reference sequence). V lost 6 bases to trimming and J lost 0 bases, with 15 bases between them. This CDR3 spans 15 amino acids. CDR3 protein: CSARKAGISYNEQFF. The CDR3 DNA sequence: TGCAGTGCCCGAAAAGCGGGTATCTCCTACAATGAGCAGTTCTTC.

V and J are TRBV5-1 and TRBJ2-1; 10 nucleotides agree with TRBD2. This CDR3 region has 16 residues. The V gene end was trimmed by 3 bases and the J gene end by 5 bases; junction bases not matched to a gene: 8. The germline V gene has CDR1 SGHRS and CDR2 YFSETQ. CDR3 DNA sequence: TGCGCCAGCAGCTCGCCCGGGACTAGCGCAAACAATGAGCAGTTCTTC. Translated: CASSSPGTSANNEQFF. The full variable domain, in which reference TRBV5-1 and TRBJ2-1 provide the parts outside the CDR3, is KAGVTQTPRYLIKTRGQQVTLSCSPISGHRSVSWYQQTPGQGLQFLFEYFSETQRNKGNFPGRFSGRQFSNSRSEMNVSTLELGDSALYLCASSSPGTSANNEQFFGPGTRLTVL.

On this clonotype: With a much larger clone just one base away, this may be a read error. The chain couples TRBV3-1 to TRBJ1-4; a possible D gene is TRBD1 (5 bases). This CDR3 has 15 amino acids. From germline, CDR1 is LGHDT and CDR2 YNNKEL (reference sequence). The CDR3 region is CASSPRDGYNEKRFF. CDR3 bases: TGTGCCAGCAGCCCCCGGGACGGCTATAATGAAAAACGGTTTTTT.

This clonotype came up a few times. V gene TRBV7-8 combines with J gene TRBJ2-5, with D perhaps TRBD2 (6 bases). The DNA end is a closer match to TRBJ2-7, so the J assignment may be wrong. CDR3 length equals 17 residues. From germline, CDR1 is SGHVS and CDR2 FQNEAQ. The CDR3 coding sequence is TGTGCCAGCAGCTTAGGTTCAGCGGGTGTGTTCGGTCTCGAGCAGTACTTC. Translation: CASSLGSAGVFGLEQYF.

The chain is built from TRBV20-1 and TRBJ2-3; D might be TRBD2 (6 bases). V lost 0 bases to trimming and J lost 2 bases, with 15 bases between them. The germline CDR1 and CDR2 sequences are DFQATT and SNEGSKA (reference sequence). This CDR3 region has 16 residues. In DNA form, the CDR3 reads TGCAGTGCTAGAGATAGTTGGAGGGGCCCCACAGATACGCAGTATTTT. Translated: CSARDSWRGPTDTQYF.

This clonotype has more than one count but fewer than ten. The CDR3 loop is CASSSDRLAGTYEQYF. The CDR3 region has the DNA TGTGCCAGCAGCTCCGATCGACTAGCGGGTACCTACGAGCAGTACTTC. The J gene is TRBJ2-7, the V gene TRBV7-8; the match to TRBD2 covers 10 bases. With 4 bases clipped from V and 2 bases from J, the junction kept 8 bases outside the gene matches. Germline CDR1 reads SGHVS; CDR2 reads FQNEAQ. There are 16 residues in the CDR3.

This clonotype was found a few times. This chain links TRBV20-1 with TRBJ2-5; D gene uncertain. V was shortened by 0 bases and J by 5 bases, with 10 bases between the two germline ends. The CDR3 runs to 13 residues. The V gene's germline CDR1 is DFQATT and CDR2 SNEGSKA (reference sequence). For the CDR3, the DNA is TGCAGTGCTAGAGATTTGCGTGCTGAGACCCAGTACTTC. Its protein product is CSARDLRAETQYF.

This clonotype was seen a handful of times. The chain uses TRBV4-2 and TRBJ2-3; a weak D match, TRBD2 (5 bases). CDR1 is LGHNA and CDR2 is YNFKEQ in the germline V gene. The length of the CDR3 is 17 residues. V lost 0 bases, J lost 0 bases, and 13 bases lay in between. The CDR3 spells CASSQDLVLASTDTQYF. CDR3 sequence (DNA): TGTGCCAGCAGCCAAGATCTCGTTCTAGCAAGCACAGATACGCAGTATTTT.

For this clonotype: A read error is possible here, since a much larger clone lies one base away. This chain connects TRBV20-1 to TRBJ1-2, with D perhaps matching TRBD1 (5 bases). Germline V gene data show CDR1 as DFQATT and CDR2 as SNEGSKA (reference sequence). V was cut by 6 bases and J by 2 bases, with 10 bases left in between. This CDR3 has 12 amino acids. The DNA for the CDR3 is TGCAGTGCGAGACAGAGGAACTATGGCTACACCTTC. Encoded protein: CSARQRNYGYTF.

This rearrangement joins TRBV4-1 to TRBJ1-2; D perhaps matches TRBD1 (5 bases). Trimming left V 1 base short and J 10 bases short, with 13 bases between. CDR3 length: 13 residues. Germline V gene data show CDR1 as MGHRA and CDR2 as YSYEKL. CDR3 region: CASSQVGGSDYTF. The DNA of the CDR3 is TGCGCCAGCAGCCAAGTTGGGGGATCTGACTACACCTTC.

The J gene is TRBJ1-2, the V gene TRBV9; no reliable D call. The germline CDR1 and CDR2 sequences are SGDLS and YYNGEE. There are 15 residues in the CDR3. Trimming removed 0 bases from V and 2 bases from J, with 11 bases in between. CDR3 in DNA: TGTGCCAGCAGCGTAGCTACTGCGCCCAACTATGGCTACACCTTC. Amino acids: CASSVATAPNYGYTF.

The rearrangement joins TRBV5-5 to TRBJ1-5, with 10 bases matching TRBD1. The CDR3 totals 15 residues. From germline, CDR1 is SGHKS and CDR2 YYEKEE (reference sequence). Trimming at V came to 4 bases and at J to 6 bases, leaving 7 bases not matched to a gene. CDR3 sequence: CASSLHDRGLQPQHF. CDR3 bases: TGTGCCAGCAGCCTCCATGACAGGGGGCTTCAGCCCCAGCATTTT.

The J gene is TRBJ1-6, the V gene TRBV30; 8 bases are shared with TRBD1. This CDR3 contains 14 residues. Germline assignment: CDR1 GTSNPN and CDR2 SVGIG (reference sequence). With 2 bases clipped from V and 6 bases from J, the junction kept 3 bases outside the gene matches. The CDR3 DNA is TGTGCCTGGAGTCGGGACAGGATTAATTCACCCCTCCACTTT. Translation gives CAWSRDRINSPLHF.